These 2 T cell receptor beta chains were sequenced from one sample in a study of blood T cell repertoires in COVID-19. Profiled with immunoSEQ multiplex PCR; TCRdb holds only in-frame clones, not every one. The sample carries 200,000 to 250,000 clones, 85% recorded once. Specimen: PBMCs or T cells enriched from blood (not recorded which). The receptors come from a man aged 35 to 55 who had recovered from COVID-19.

This chain joins TRBV9 and TRBJ2-1; the match to TRBD2 covers 7 bases. The CDR3 is made up of 16 amino acids. Trimming at V came to 5 bases and at J to 4 bases, leaving 12 bases not matched to a gene. Per germline, CDR1 SGDLS and CDR2 YYNGEE. CDR3 DNA sequence: TGTGCCAGCAGTTTCTCCCAGCGGGATACATACAATGAGCAGTTCTTC. Translating it yields CASSFSQRDTYNEQFF.

The V call is TRBV2, the J call TRBJ2-7; 7 bases are shared with TRBD1. The CDR3 totals 10 residues. Germline CDR1 reads SNHLY; CDR2 reads FYNNEI. Trimming cost V 7 bases and J 8 bases; bases outside gene matches: 2. The CDR3 sequence: CASKGQQQYF. Here the CDR3 DNA reads TGTGCCAGCAAGGGACAGCAGCAGTACTTC.